There are a few counts of the clone carrying this TCR beta chain. This record comes from a study of regulatory T cells in long-lasting Graves disease. Arm-PCR of CDR3 regions and iRepertoire HTBI primers were used to build TCR beta libraries. MiXCR, applied by TCRdb to the multiplex PCR reads, yields one record per CDR3 protein. The repertoire holds 300,000 to 350,000 distinct CDR3 sequences, around a fifth seen once, with approximately 31% in the top ten. V shed 4 bases and J shed 7 bases, with 13 bases lying between them. The CDR3 consists of 12 residues. CDR1 and CDR2 from the germline V gene are SQVTM and ANQGSEA. Stated time point: persistent/refractory GD, antithyroid drugs over 5 years with positive TRAb. PBMC RNA was the source of the TCR library. American Thyroid Association guidelines defined Graves' disease diagnosis.

This clonotype was obtained from a female donor with Graves disease. This rearrangement joins TRBV29-1 to TRBJ1-2; D unclear. The input for sequencing was peripheral blood mononuclear cells (PBMCs), taken when the disease was refractory, from a patient treated with antithyroid drugs. In DNA, the CDR3 is TGCAGCGTTGTAAACTTGGCTGGTGGCTACACCTTC. It translates to CSVVNLAGGYTF.